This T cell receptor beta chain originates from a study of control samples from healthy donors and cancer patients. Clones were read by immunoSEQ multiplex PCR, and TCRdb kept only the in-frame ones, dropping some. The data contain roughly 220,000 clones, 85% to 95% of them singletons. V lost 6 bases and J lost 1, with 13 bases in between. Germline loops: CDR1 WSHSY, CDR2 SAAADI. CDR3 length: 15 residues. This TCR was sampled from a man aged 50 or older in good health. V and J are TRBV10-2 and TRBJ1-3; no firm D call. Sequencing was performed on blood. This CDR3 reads CASRTTTGSGNTIYF. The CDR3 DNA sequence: TGCGCCAGCAGAACGACAACGGGGTCTGGAAACACCATATATTTT.